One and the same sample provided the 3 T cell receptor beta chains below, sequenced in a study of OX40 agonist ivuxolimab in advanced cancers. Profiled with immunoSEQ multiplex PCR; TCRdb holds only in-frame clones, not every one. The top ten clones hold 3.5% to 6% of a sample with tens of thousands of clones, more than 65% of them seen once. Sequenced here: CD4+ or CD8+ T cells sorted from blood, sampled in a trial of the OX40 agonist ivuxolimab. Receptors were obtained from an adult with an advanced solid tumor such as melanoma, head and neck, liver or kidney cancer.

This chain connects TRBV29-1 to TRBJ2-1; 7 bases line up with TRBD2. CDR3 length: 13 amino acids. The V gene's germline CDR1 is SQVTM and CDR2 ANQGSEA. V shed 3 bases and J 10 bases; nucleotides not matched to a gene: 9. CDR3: CSVDERLAEEQFF. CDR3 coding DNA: TGCAGCGTTGACGAGCGGCTAGCGGAGGAGCAGTTCTTC.

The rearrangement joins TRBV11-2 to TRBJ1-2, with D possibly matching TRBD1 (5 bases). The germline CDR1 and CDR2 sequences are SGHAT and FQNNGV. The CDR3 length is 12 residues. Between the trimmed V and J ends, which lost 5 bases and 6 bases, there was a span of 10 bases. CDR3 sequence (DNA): TGTGCCAGCAGCAATCTAGGGGATGGCTACACCTTC. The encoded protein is CASSNLGDGYTF.

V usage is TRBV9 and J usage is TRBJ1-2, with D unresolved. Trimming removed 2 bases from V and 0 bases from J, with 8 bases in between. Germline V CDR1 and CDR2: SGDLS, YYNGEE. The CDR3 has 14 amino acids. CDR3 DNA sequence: TGTGCCAGCAGCGTGGCGGGAGCTAACTATGGCTACACCTTC. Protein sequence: CASSVAGANYGYTF.